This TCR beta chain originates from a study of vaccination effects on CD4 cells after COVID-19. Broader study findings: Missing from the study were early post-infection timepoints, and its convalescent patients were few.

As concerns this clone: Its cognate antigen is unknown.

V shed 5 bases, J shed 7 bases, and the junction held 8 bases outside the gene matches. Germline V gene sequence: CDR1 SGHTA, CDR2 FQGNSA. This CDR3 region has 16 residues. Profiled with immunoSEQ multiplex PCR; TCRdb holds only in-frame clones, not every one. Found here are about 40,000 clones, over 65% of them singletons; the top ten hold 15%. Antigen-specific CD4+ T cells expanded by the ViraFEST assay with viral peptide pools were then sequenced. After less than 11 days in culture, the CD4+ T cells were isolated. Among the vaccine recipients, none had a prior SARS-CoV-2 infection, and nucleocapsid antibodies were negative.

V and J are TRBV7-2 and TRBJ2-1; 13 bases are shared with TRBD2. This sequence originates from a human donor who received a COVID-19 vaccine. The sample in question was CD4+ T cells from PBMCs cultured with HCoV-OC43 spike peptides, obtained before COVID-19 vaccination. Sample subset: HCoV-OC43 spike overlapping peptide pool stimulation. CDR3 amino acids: CASSGRTSGGSNEQFF. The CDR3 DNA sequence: TGTGCCAGCAGCGGGCGGACTAGCGGGGGCTCAAATGAGCAGTTCTTC. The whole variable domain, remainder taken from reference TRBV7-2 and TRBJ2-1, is GAGVSQSPSNKVTEKGKDVELRCDPISGHTALYWYRQSLGQGLEFLIYFQGNSAPDKSGLPSDRFSAERTGGSVSTLTIQRTQQEDSAVYLCASSGRTSGGSNEQFFGPGTRLTVL.